The next 19 T cell receptor beta chains were all read from a single sample in a study of Japanese encephalitis immunity and Zika vaccine responses. CFSE-labeled PBMCs were cultured about 6 days with peptide pools, each at about 1.1 ug/mL. Proliferating CD4 T cells were sorted unfixed as live CD56-CD19-CD16-CD3+CD4+ CFSE-low cells. From the 5' RACE reads, TCRdb called clonotypes with MiXCR, one entry per CDR3 protein. The repertoire holds several hundred distinct CDR3 sequences, approximately 1% seen once, with around 30% in the top ten. The sequencing used antigen-activated CD4+ T cells from blood, cultured, collected during a Zika inactivated vaccine study. The receptors were gathered from an adult woman who received an inactivated Zika virus vaccine.

By its share, this clonotype is hyperexpanded (1% or more). CDR3 nucleotides: TGCGCCAGCAGCCAAGAGGAAAAACTGTTTTTT. It yields the protein CASSQEEKLFF. The gene calls are TRBV4-3 and TRBJ1-4; D is unclear. CDR3 length: 11 residues. Germline-derived CDR1 and CDR2 are LGHNA and YSLEER. Trimming cost V 0 bases and J 8 bases, with 1 base left between them.

In this sample, this clonotype is hyperexpanded. This sequence joins TRBV4-3 and TRBJ1-1; no firm D call. The CDR3 consists of 14 residues. The germline V gene encodes CDR1 LGHNA and CDR2 YSLEER. V shed 0 bases and J shed 5 bases, with 10 bases lying between them. CDR3 sequence reads: CASSQDGPGTEAFF. For the CDR3, the DNA is TGCGCCAGCAGCCAAGATGGGCCGGGGACTGAAGCTTTCTTT.

This clonotype is termed medium-sized. The chain has TRBV5-1 and TRBJ2-7; D is perhaps TRBD2 (5 bases). The germline CDR1 and CDR2 sequences are SGHRS and YFSETQ. The CDR3 runs 13 residues. V was trimmed by 7 bases and J by 2 bases, leaving 13 bases between them. The CDR3 coding sequence is TGCGCCAGCTCTCCGGGGATCGCCTACGAGCAGTACTTC. Its protein is CASSPGIAYEQYF.

By proportion, this clonotype is medium-sized. The DNA for the CDR3 is TGTGCCAGCAGCGACAGCGGAAATCAGCCCCAGCATTTT. It is translated as CASSDSGNQPQHF. The rearrangement uses TRBV12-3 or TRBV12-4 and TRBJ1-5; possible D gene TRBD1, 5 bases. The CDR3 extends over 13 amino acids. The V gene lost 6 bases and the J gene lost 4 bases, with 10 bases spanning the gap.

By share of the sample, this clonotype is medium-sized. This sequence joins TRBV4-2 and TRBJ1-6; 7 bases agree with TRBD1. CDR3 length: 15 amino acids. The germline gives CDR1 LGHNA, CDR2 YNFKEQ. V gave up 0 bases and J gave up 7 bases; unmatched junction bases: 3. The CDR3 DNA reads as TGTGCCAGCAGCCAAGAACTCAGGGGGAATTCACCCCTCCACTTT. Its translation is CASSQELRGNSPLHF.

This clonotype was seen more than once but under ten times. The V call is TRBV10-3, the J call TRBJ2-2; D gene uncertain. Trimming took off 8 bases at V and 8 bases at J, with 15 bases between the two ends. The V gene's germline CDR1 is ENHRY and CDR2 SYGVKD. This CDR3 has 13 residues. CDR3 sequence (DNA): TGTGCCATCTCCGGCGGCACCGCAGGGGAGCTGTTTTTT. Translation gives CAISGGTAGELFF.

By sample fraction, this clonotype is medium-sized (0.01 to 0.1%). This chain joins TRBV4-3 and TRBJ1-6, with D possibly matching TRBD1 (6 bases). Germline CDR1 and CDR2: LGHNA and YSLEER. V shed 8 bases and J shed 10 bases, with 18 bases lying between them. This CDR3 spans 14 amino acids. CDR3 sequence: CASGVWGAGSPLHF. CDR3 in DNA: TGCGCCAGCGGGGTCTGGGGGGCCGGGTCACCCCTCCACTTT.

This clonotype qualifies as medium-sized. V gene TRBV4-3 combines with J gene TRBJ1-1; 7 bases agree with TRBD1. The germline gives CDR1 LGHNA, CDR2 YSLEER. After removal of 1 base from V and 4 bases from J, the junction contained 3 bases not matched to a gene. The CDR3 loop spans 14 amino acids. CDR3 nucleotide sequence: TGCGCCAGCAGCCAAGTCCCAGGGGGCACTGAAGCTTTCTTT. It codes for CASSQVPGGTEAFF.

This clonotype is categorized as hyperexpanded. CDR3 region: CASSLGGARGELFF. DNA for the CDR3: TGCGCCAGCAGCCTTGGGGGGGCACGCGGGGAGCTGTTTTTT. V gene TRBV4-3 combines with J gene TRBJ2-2; TRBD2 might be the D (7 bases). Germline CDR1 reads LGHNA; CDR2 reads YSLEER. This CDR3 region has 14 residues. V lost 4 bases and J lost 7, with 13 bases in between.

In this sample, this clonotype is large. The chain joins TRBV20-1 to TRBJ1-4; a possible D gene is TRBD1 (5 bases). Germline CDR1 and CDR2: DFQATT and SNEGSKA (reference sequence). The ends were cut back, 4 bases at V and 1 base at J, with 13 bases in the middle. The CDR3 contains 15 residues. The CDR3 reads CSATTDSGTNEKLFF. The CDR3 nucleotides are TGCAGTGCTACCACCGACAGCGGAACTAATGAAAAACTGTTTTTT.

By its share, this clonotype is medium-sized. The V call is TRBV10-2, the J call TRBJ2-7; 12 positions agree with TRBD1. CDR1 and CDR2 from the germline V gene are WSHSY and SAAADI. This CDR3 is built from 15 residues. Germline trimming cut 6 bases from V and 3 bases from J; bases unmatched to any gene: 6. This CDR3 reads CASRKGQGALYEQYF. CDR3 coding DNA: TGCGCCAGCAGGAAGGGACAGGGGGCCCTCTACGAGCAGTACTTC.

V usage is TRBV5-6 and J usage is TRBJ1-1, with D perhaps TRBD1 (6 bases). V lost 4 bases and J 6 bases, leaving 10 bases between the germline ends. The germline gives CDR1 SGHDT, CDR2 YYEEEE. The length of the CDR3 is 12 residues. The CDR3 coding sequence is TGTGCCAGCAGCCGAGGGGGACCTGAAGCTTTCTTT. It encodes CASSRGGPEAFF.

By share, this clonotype counts as medium-sized. The chain recombines TRBV28 with TRBJ2-6; 8 bases match TRBD1. J gave up 0 bases and V 4 bases, and 8 bases lay outside the gene matches. CDR1 and CDR2 (germline): MDHEN, SYDVKM. The CDR3 consists of 18 residues. DNA of the CDR3: TGTGCCAGCAGTTCCTGGGACAGGTTGAGCTCTGGGGCCAACGTCCTGACTTTC. Translation: CASSSWDRLSSGANVLTF.

By proportion, this clonotype is medium-sized. This rearrangement joins TRBV12-3 or TRBV12-4 to TRBJ2-7, with D possibly being TRBD1 (5 bases). CDR3 length: 14 amino acids. The V end was cut by 5 bases, the J end by 3 bases, with 14 bases between. The CDR3 region has the DNA TGTGCCAGCAGTGTAGGAGCAGGGAACTACGAGCAGTACTTC. It specifies CASSVGAGNYEQYF.

In this sample, this clonotype is medium-sized. V is TRBV5-1 and J is TRBJ1-3; no firm D call. This CDR3 has 14 residues. The germline V gene encodes CDR1 SGHRS and CDR2 YFSETQ. Trimming shortened V by 2 bases and J by 1 base, and 7 bases separated the two germline ends. The CDR3 is CASSFDSSGNTIYF. As DNA, the CDR3 is TGCGCCAGCAGCTTTGACTCGTCTGGAAACACCATATATTTT.

This clonotype is labeled as large. The chain combines TRBV4-3 with TRBJ1-2; D is undetermined. The V end lost 0 bases, the J end lost 5 bases, and 7 bases lay between the germline ends. This CDR3 is 13 amino acids long. Germline loops: CDR1 LGHNA, CDR2 YSLEER. The CDR3 DNA sequence: TGCGCCAGCAGCCAAGAGTTCAGTTATGGCTACACCTTC. Residues: CASSQEFSYGYTF.

This clonotype is hyperexpanded within its sample. The chain has TRBV28 and TRBJ1-4; D is perhaps TRBD1 (5 bases). Germline-derived CDR1 and CDR2 are MDHEN and SYDVKM. This CDR3 comprises 15 residues. V lost 3 bases and J lost 12, with 20 bases in between. The CDR3 coding sequence is TGTGCCAGCAGTTTTTCGGGGACCCCTAATGCAGAACTGTTTTTT. This codes for CASSFSGTPNAELFF. Full variable domain (missing parts from reference TRBV28 and TRBJ1-4): DVKVTQSSRYLVKRTGEKVFLECVQDMDHENMFWYRQDPGLGLRLIYFSYDVKMKEKGDIPEGYSVSREKKERFSLILESASTNQTSMYLCASSFSGTPNAELFFGSGTQLSVL.

This clonotype is labeled medium-sized. The rearrangement links TRBV15 to TRBJ1-6; D is perhaps TRBD1 (5 bases). CDR1 LNHNV and CDR2 YYDKDF come from the germline V gene (reference sequence). Trimming removed 2 bases from V and 5 bases from J, with 10 bases in between. The CDR3 contains 15 residues. The CDR3 region is CATSRPDKNNSPLHF. The DNA for the CDR3 is TGTGCCACCAGCAGACCGGACAAGAATAATTCACCCCTCCACTTT. The full variable domain, in which reference TRBV15 and TRBJ1-6 provide the parts outside the CDR3, is DAMVIQNPRYQVTQFGKPVTLSCSQTLNHNVMYWYQQKSSQAPKLLFHYYDKDFNNEADTPDNFQSRRPNTSFCFLDIRSPGLGDTAMYLCATSRPDKNNSPLHFGNGTRLTVT.

In this sample, this clonotype is large. This chain joins TRBV9 and TRBJ2-7, with D possibly called TRBD1 or TRBD2 (5 bases each). Trimming shortened V by 3 bases and J by 6 bases, and 13 bases separated the two germline ends. The CDR3 is 13 residues long. CDR1 and CDR2 from the germline V gene are SGDLS and YYNGEE. The CDR3 protein is CASSARPGLEQYF. The CDR3 nucleotides are TGTGCCAGCAGCGCGAGACCGGGGCTCGAGCAGTACTTC.